A selection of T cell receptor beta chains follows, all from one sample in a study of blood T cell repertoires in COVID-19. The table came from immunoSEQ multiplex PCR; TCRdb's copy has only in-frame clones and leaves some out. The sample consists of almost 300,000 clones, nearly 90% of them appearing once. What was sequenced was peripheral blood. These receptors all come from a woman between 25 and 40 years old with COVID-19, enrolled during active disease. CDR3s include the opening cysteine and the closing phenylalanine or tryptophan. Fields, in order: clone size, D gene, J gene, V gene, CDR3 DNA, CDR3 protein. D genes are given only for firm matches. Some rows have no size entry. The others give once, few or many, or a class for an expanded clone.

abundance: -; d_gene: -; j_gene: TRBJ2-1; v_gene: TRBV4-1; CDR3nt: TGCGCCAGCAGCCGAGGGGGTGGGAGGGCCAAATACAATGAGCAGTTCTTC; CDR3aa: CASSRGGGRAKYNEQFF
abundance: -; d_gene: TRBD1; j_gene: TRBJ1-1; v_gene: TRBV6-5; CDR3nt: TGTGCCAGCAGTTCACCGGGACAGGGATACACTGAAGCTTTCTTT; CDR3aa: CASSSPGQGYTEAFF
abundance: -; d_gene: -; j_gene: TRBJ2-2; v_gene: TRBV11-2; CDR3nt: TGTGCCAGCAGCTACGAGGCCGGGGAGCTGTTTTTT; CDR3aa: CASSYEAGELFF
abundance: few; d_gene: TRBD1; j_gene: TRBJ2-7; v_gene: TRBV5-1; CDR3nt: TGCGCCAGCAGCTTGGGGACAGGGGGCGAGCAGTACTTC; CDR3aa: CASSLGTGGEQYF
abundance: -; d_gene: TRBD2; j_gene: TRBJ2-1; v_gene: TRBV5-1; CDR3nt: TGCGCCAGCAGCTTCGGGGGAATGGGGACTAGCCAGAGATACAATGAGCAGTTCTTC; CDR3aa: CASSFGGMGTSQRYNEQFF
abundance: -; d_gene: -; j_gene: TRBJ1-2; v_gene: TRBV6-5; CDR3nt: TGTGCCAGCAGTTACAGGGGAAGGGGGGGCTACACCTTC; CDR3aa: CASSYRGRGGYTF
abundance: -; d_gene: -; j_gene: TRBJ2-7; v_gene: TRBV27; CDR3nt: TGTGCCAGCAGTTTTTCCCCGGGGACTGGGGTCTACGAGCAGTACTTC; CDR3aa: CASSFSPGTGVYEQYF
abundance: -; d_gene: TRBD1; j_gene: TRBJ1-1; v_gene: TRBV4-1; CDR3nt: TGCGCCAGCAGCCACAGGGACAGCCTGAACACTGAAGCTTTCTTT; CDR3aa: CASSHRDSLNTEAFF
abundance: -; d_gene: -; j_gene: TRBJ2-5; v_gene: TRBV27; CDR3nt: TGTGCCAGCAGTCTGGCAGGGTTAGAGACCCAGTACTTC; CDR3aa: CASSLAGLETQYF
abundance: -; d_gene: -; j_gene: TRBJ2-1; v_gene: TRBV10-1; CDR3nt: TGCGCCAGTCAGGGTACCAGCTCCTACAATGAGCAGTTCTTC; CDR3aa: CASQGTSSYNEQFF
abundance: once; d_gene: -; j_gene: TRBJ2-1; v_gene: TRBV19; CDR3nt: TGTGCCAGTAGTATTGGGGCGTCCGGTCTGATGGGGAATGAGCAGTTCTTC; CDR3aa: CASSIGASGLMGNEQFF
abundance: -; d_gene: TRBD1; j_gene: TRBJ1-1; v_gene: TRBV19; CDR3nt: TGTGCCAGTAGTATTACAGGGGCTGAAGCTTTCTTT; CDR3aa: CASSITGAEAFF
abundance: -; d_gene: TRBD2; j_gene: TRBJ2-7; v_gene: TRBV30; CDR3nt: TGTGCCTCCCAGCGGGGGGGACACTACGAGCAGTACTTC; CDR3aa: CASQRGGHYEQYF
abundance: -; d_gene: -; j_gene: TRBJ2-3; v_gene: TRBV5-3; CDR3nt: TGTGCCAGAAGCTTTCGGGGGATGACGACAGATACGCAGTATTTT; CDR3aa: CARSFRGMTTDTQYF
abundance: -; d_gene: -; j_gene: TRBJ2-7; v_gene: TRBV6-5; CDR3nt: TGTGCCAGCAGTCCCCCAGGGTCCTACGAGCAGTACTTC; CDR3aa: CASSPPGSYEQYF
abundance: -; d_gene: TRBD2; j_gene: TRBJ2-1; v_gene: TRBV6-1; CDR3nt: TGTGCCAGCAGTGTGGGACTAGCGGGGGGCCGTAATGAGCAGTTCTTC; CDR3aa: CASSVGLAGGRNEQFF
abundance: once; d_gene: -; j_gene: TRBJ2-3; v_gene: TRBV7-9; CDR3nt: TGTGCCAGCAGCCCCCGGGAGCCTGGTACGTTCGGGGCGCAGTATTTT; CDR3aa: CASSPREPGTFGAQYF
abundance: -; d_gene: -; j_gene: TRBJ2-3; v_gene: TRBV7-9; CDR3nt: TGTGCCAGCATGGACAAAACGGCCTCGGATACGCAGTATTTT; CDR3aa: CASMDKTASDTQYF
abundance: -; d_gene: -; j_gene: TRBJ2-7; v_gene: TRBV5-8; CDR3nt: TGTGCCAGCAGCTGGGCCACCTACGAGCAGTACTTC; CDR3aa: CASSWATYEQYF
abundance: -; d_gene: TRBD2; j_gene: TRBJ2-2; v_gene: TRBV9; CDR3nt: TGTGCCAGCAGCGCGAGACTAGCGGGTAAAACCGGGGAGCTGTTTTTT; CDR3aa: CASSARLAGKTGELFF
abundance: -; d_gene: -; j_gene: TRBJ1-1; v_gene: TRBV28; CDR3nt: TGTGCCAGCAGTTTTCGGGGGGGCAGCACTGAAGCTTTCTTT; CDR3aa: CASSFRGGSTEAFF
abundance: -; d_gene: -; j_gene: TRBJ2-1; v_gene: TRBV7-9; CDR3nt: TGTGCCAGCAGCATTTCAGGGTCCTACAATGAGCAGTTCTTC; CDR3aa: CASSISGSYNEQFF
abundance: -; d_gene: -; j_gene: TRBJ1-2; v_gene: TRBV3-1/TRBV3-2; CDR3nt: TGTGCCAGCAGCCACCGGACAGTTAACTATGGCTACACCTTC; CDR3aa: CASSHRTVNYGYTF
abundance: -; d_gene: TRBD1; j_gene: TRBJ2-5; v_gene: TRBV7-9; CDR3nt: TGTGCCAGCAGCTTAGCTGAGGGGGCAGGGGAGACCCAGTACTTC; CDR3aa: CASSLAEGAGETQYF
abundance: -; d_gene: TRBD1; j_gene: TRBJ2-2; v_gene: TRBV6-5; CDR3nt: TGTGCCAGCAGTTGGACAGGGGACACCGGGGAGCTGTTTTTT; CDR3aa: CASSWTGDTGELFF
abundance: -; d_gene: -; j_gene: TRBJ1-5; v_gene: TRBV1; CDR3nt: TGCACCAGCAGCCACCGACAGGTCCAATGGCCCCAGCATTTT; CDR3aa: CTSSHRQVQWPQHF
abundance: -; d_gene: TRBD1; j_gene: TRBJ1-1; v_gene: TRBV3-1/TRBV3-2; CDR3nt: TGTGCCAGCAGCCAGGTGGACAGGGAACTGAACACTGAAGCTTTCTTT; CDR3aa: CASSQVDRELNTEAFF
abundance: -; d_gene: -; j_gene: TRBJ1-1; v_gene: TRBV3-1/TRBV3-2; CDR3nt: TGTGCCAGCAGCCAATCAGGGGACACTGAAGCTTTCTTT; CDR3aa: CASSQSGDTEAFF
abundance: -; d_gene: TRBD2; j_gene: TRBJ2-7; v_gene: TRBV11-2; CDR3nt: TGTGCCAGCAGCTTAATGGCTAGCGGGGGACCGATCTACGAGCAGTACTTC; CDR3aa: CASSLMASGGPIYEQYF
abundance: -; d_gene: -; j_gene: TRBJ2-5; v_gene: TRBV5-1; CDR3nt: TGCGCCAGCAGCCCGATGGGGTGGGGGCTTTCGCAAGAGACCCAGTACTTC; CDR3aa: CASSPMGWGLSQETQYF
abundance: -; d_gene: TRBD2; j_gene: TRBJ2-3; v_gene: TRBV5-1; CDR3nt: TGCGCCAGCAGCACTAGCGGGACGCCCACAGATACGCAGTATTTT; CDR3aa: CASSTSGTPTDTQYF
abundance: -; d_gene: -; j_gene: TRBJ1-1; v_gene: TRBV19; CDR3nt: TGTGCCAGTGGGGCAGAAGCTTTCTTT; CDR3aa: CASGAEAFF
abundance: -; d_gene: -; j_gene: TRBJ1-3; v_gene: TRBV3-1/TRBV3-2; CDR3nt: TGTGCCAGCAGTGTGGACTTAGGCTCTGGAAACACCATATATTTT; CDR3aa: CASSVDLGSGNTIYF
abundance: -; d_gene: TRBD1; j_gene: TRBJ1-6; v_gene: TRBV18; CDR3nt: TGTGCCAGCTCCCTTGGACAGGGGGCAGAGTCACCCCTCCACTTT; CDR3aa: CASSLGQGAESPLHF
abundance: -; d_gene: -; j_gene: TRBJ1-2; v_gene: TRBV28; CDR3nt: TGTGCCACCACCCCGGGGGTGCTCTATGGCTACACCTTC; CDR3aa: CATTPGVLYGYTF
abundance: -; d_gene: -; j_gene: TRBJ1-2; v_gene: TRBV29-1; CDR3nt: TGCAGCGCCCCGACAGCTAACTATGGCTACACCTTC; CDR3aa: CSAPTANYGYTF
abundance: -; d_gene: -; j_gene: TRBJ1-5; v_gene: TRBV5-6; CDR3nt: TGTGCCAGCAGCTTGGCGGGAATTCAACAGCCCCAGCATTTT; CDR3aa: CASSLAGIQQPQHF
abundance: -; d_gene: -; j_gene: TRBJ2-3; v_gene: TRBV6-2/TRBV6-3; CDR3nt: TGTGCCAGCAGTTACCATTTCGGGGAATGGGACACAGATACGCAGTATTTT; CDR3aa: CASSYHFGEWDTDTQYF
abundance: -; d_gene: -; j_gene: TRBJ1-5; v_gene: TRBV9; CDR3nt: TGTGCCAGCAGCGTAGGACAGGCGATCGGACAGCCCCAGCATTTT; CDR3aa: CASSVGQAIGQPQHF
abundance: once; d_gene: -; j_gene: TRBJ1-3; v_gene: TRBV7-8; CDR3nt: TGTGCCAGCAGCTTAGCCTACGCGGGGGCAGGAGGAAACACCATATATTTT; CDR3aa: CASSLAYAGAGGNTIYF
abundance: -; d_gene: TRBD1; j_gene: TRBJ1-5; v_gene: TRBV5-4; CDR3nt: TGTGCCAGCAGCGATGGGACAGAACATCAGCCCCAGCATTTT; CDR3aa: CASSDGTEHQPQHF
abundance: once; d_gene: TRBD1; j_gene: TRBJ2-7; v_gene: TRBV4-1; CDR3nt: TGCGCCAGCAGCCCCAGGGGGACAGCCACCTACGAGCAGTACTTC; CDR3aa: CASSPRGTATYEQYF
abundance: -; d_gene: -; j_gene: TRBJ1-2; v_gene: TRBV5-1; CDR3nt: TGCGCCAGCAGCTTGGCTGGGGAGCCGGGGGGCGGCTACACCTTC; CDR3aa: CASSLAGEPGGGYTF
abundance: -; d_gene: -; j_gene: TRBJ1-6; v_gene: TRBV7-8; CDR3nt: TGTGCCAGCAGCACCTCCAGGGATTCACCCCTCCACTTT; CDR3aa: CASSTSRDSPLHF
abundance: -; d_gene: -; j_gene: TRBJ1-2; v_gene: TRBV6-6; CDR3nt: TGTGCCAGCAGTTCCCCGGCGGGCAGGACCTATGGCTACACCTTC; CDR3aa: CASSSPAGRTYGYTF
abundance: -; d_gene: TRBD2; j_gene: TRBJ2-3; v_gene: TRBV15; CDR3nt: TGTGCCACCAGCAGAGCTCGGGGTGCGGGGGGTTACACAGATACGCAGTATTTT; CDR3aa: CATSRARGAGGYTDTQYF